The entry below describes one TCR beta chain. The antigen remains undetermined. TCRbeta libraries were built with three rounds of nested PCR, modified from ARM-PCR. TCRdb called the multiplex PCR reads again in MiXCR, with one record for every CDR3 protein. The sample yields more than 90,000 distinct CDR3 sequences, about 72% seen once. No cell sorting was done before RNA was extracted from the tissue. The data belong to a study of tumor and adjacent non-tumor tissue in lung cancer. General observations from the study: Tumor repertoires had a smaller top 100 clone share than normal lung.

This clonotype was obtained from a man between 60 and 70 years old with non-small cell lung cancer. Specimen: lung tumor tissue.

The CDR3 DNA reads TGTGCCAGCAGCTTATCGACTAGCGGGAGATATGAGCAGTTCTTC. Its translation is CASSLSTSGRYEQFF. The J gene is TRBJ2-1, the V gene TRBV11-2; 12 bases line up with TRBD2. The CDR3 extends over 15 amino acids. Germline CDR1 and CDR2: SGHAT and FQNNGV. V shed 2 bases, J shed 8 bases, and the junction held 4 bases outside the gene matches.